Presented here are 18 T cell receptor beta chains from one specimen sequenced in a study of blood T cells in healthy people across ages. The use of a sample-barcoded 5' primer and a J-beta primer mix characterized a second PCR of 7 to 11 cycles. TCRdb passed the 5' RACE reads through MiXCR, listing each CDR3 protein once. The profile covers some 940,000 distinct CDR3 sequences, with about 27% appearing a single time and 9.5% to 13% taken by the ten largest. Another study also made use of these data, one on T cells of mothers and their children.

The sequenced material came from blood. The receptors here all came from a woman aged 35 to 49 in good health.

This chain connects TRBV29-1 to TRBJ2-5; tentatively, D is TRBD2 (5 bases). Germline V gene data show CDR1 as SQVTM and CDR2 as ANQGSEA. CDR3 length: 11 residues. The CDR3 DNA reads TGCAGTCTGATTACGGGGGAGACCCAGTACTTC. Protein: CSLITGETQYF.

The sample holds many counts of this clonotype. The V gene is TRBV5-1, the J gene TRBJ2-7, with 7 nucleotides matching TRBD2. The junction had 10 bases not matched to a gene; V was cut back by 1 base and J by 0 bases. The CDR3 loop spans 17 amino acids. CDR1 is SGHRS, CDR2 YFSETQ, per germline. CDR3 nucleotides: TGCGCCAGCAGCTTGCAGCCGACTAGCCTCAGCTCCTACGAGCAGTACTTC. Encoded protein: CASSLQPTSLSSYEQYF.

This clonotype has just a few counts. The V and J genes are TRBV20-1 and TRBJ1-1, with D possibly matching TRBD1 (5 bases). Germline CDR1 is DFQATT and CDR2 is SNEGSKA (reference sequence). Trimming cost V 2 bases and J 1 base, with 11 bases left between them. This CDR3 comprises 14 residues. This CDR3 is CSARPFDRNTEAFF. The CDR3 DNA sequence: TGCAGTGCTAGACCCTTCGACAGGAACACTGAAGCTTTCTTT.

This clonotype was detected many times. The V call is TRBV28, the J call TRBJ2-6; weak D call: TRBD1 (5 bases). The CDR3 covers 15 residues. V lost 2 bases, J lost 2 bases, and 7 bases lay in between. Germline values: CDR1 MDHEN, CDR2 SYDVKM. CDR3 sequence reads: CASSLGATGANVLTF. CDR3 coding DNA: TGTGCCAGCAGTTTAGGGGCTACTGGGGCCAACGTCCTGACTTTC.

V gene TRBV19 combines with J gene TRBJ1-2, with 9 bases matching TRBD1. Germline V lookup: CDR1 LNHDA, CDR2 SQIVND (reference sequence). Losses at the gene ends were 5 bases for V and 6 bases for J; bases not matched to a gene: 7. The CDR3 is made up of 14 amino acids. CDR3 nucleotide sequence: TGTGCCAGTAGTCCGGGGACAGGGTCCCATGGCTACACCTTC. Translation gives CASSPGTGSHGYTF.

The rearrangement uses TRBV20-1 and TRBJ1-4; maybe TRBD1 (5 bases). Trimming stripped 5 bases from V and 8 bases from J, with 15 bases between. Germline V gives CDR1 DFQATT, CDR2 SNEGSKA (reference sequence). There are 13 residues in the CDR3. DNA for the CDR3: TGCAGTGCTGGGGGATTTGGCCGAGAAAAACTGTTTTTT. It translates to CSAGGFGREKLFF.

V gene TRBV12-3 or TRBV12-4 combines with J gene TRBJ1-2, with TRBD1 matching over 9 bases. The CDR3 contains 16 residues. The V segment lost 3 bases and the J segment 8 bases; nucleotides outside the gene matches: 13. The CDR3 spells CASSFTTGGSSRGYTF. The DNA of the CDR3 is TGTGCCAGCAGTTTCACCACAGGGGGCTCTTCAAGGGGCTACACCTTC.

This chain uses TRBV10-3 with TRBJ2-4, with D uncertain. The end of the DNA aligns better with TRBJ2-7, so the J call may be wrong. The CDR3 spans 13 residues. Germline values: CDR1 ENHRY, CDR2 SYGVKD. The CDR3 region is CAISGPGGNEQYF. In nucleotides, the CDR3 is TGTGCCATCAGTGGCCCGGGTGGGAACGAGCAGTACTTC.

A word on this clonotype: An end of the junction differs from the germline gene, which may be a read error. V usage is TRBV7-2 and J usage is TRBJ2-1; D might be TRBD2 (5 bases). Germline loops: CDR1 SGHTA, CDR2 FQGNSA. The CDR3 extends over 15 amino acids. This chain's CDR3 is CASSLGGLTYNGQFF. The CDR3 region has the DNA TGTGCCAGCAGCTTAGGTGGACTCACCTACAATGGGCAGTTCTTC. The complete variable domain, with remaining parts taken from reference TRBV7-2 and TRBJ2-1, reads GAGVSQSPSNKVTEKGKDVELRCDPISGHTALYWYRQSLGQGLEFLIYFQGNSAPDKSGLPSDRFSAERTGGSVSTLTIQRTQQEDSAVYLCASSLGGLTYNGQFFGPGTRLTVL.

This clonotype was found a few times. The chain has TRBV29-1 and TRBJ2-5; 9 nucleotides align to TRBD2. The CDR3 runs to 13 residues. Trimming cost V 5 bases and J 0 bases; bases outside gene matches: 1. Germline CDR1 reads SQVTM; CDR2 reads ANQGSEA. CDR3: CSVRLADQETQYF. Written as DNA, the CDR3 is TGCAGCGTTCGACTAGCGGACCAAGAGACCCAGTACTTC. The whole variable domain, remainder taken from reference TRBV29-1 and TRBJ2-5, is SAVISQKPSRDICQRGTSLTIQCQVDSQVTMMFWYRQQPGQSLTLIATANQGSEATYESGFVIDKFPISRPNLTFSTLTVSNMSPEDSSIYLCSVRLADQETQYFGPGTRLLVL.

As regards this clonotype: One junction end disagrees with the germline gene, perhaps due to a read error. The chain has TRBV7-2 and TRBJ2-1; D possibly corresponds to TRBD2 (6 bases). Germline assignment: CDR1 SGHTA and CDR2 FQGNSA. The CDR3 sequence is 14 residues long. As DNA, the CDR3 is TGTGCCAGCAGCCCCACTAGCTTGAGAAATGGGCAGTTCTTC. Translation gives CASSPTSLRNGQFF.

A few counts support this clonotype. The chain uses TRBV7-9 and TRBJ1-1, with D unclear. V lost 6 bases and J lost 1, with 15 bases in between. This CDR3 has 15 amino acids. From germline, CDR1 is SEHNR and CDR2 FQNEAQ (reference sequence). CDR3 region: CASSYEGFGNTEAFF. CDR3 coding DNA: TGTGCCAGCAGTTACGAGGGATTCGGGAACACTGAAGCTTTCTTT.

V and J are TRBV27 and TRBJ2-5; TRBD1 aligns across 9 bases. Germline V gene lookup returns CDR1 MNHEY and CDR2 SMNVEV (reference sequence). The CDR3 totals 14 residues. The J segment lost 5 bases and the V segment lost 5 bases, leaving 6 bases of the junction unmatched. CDR3: CASSRGQGPETQYF. CDR3 DNA: TGTGCCAGCAGTCGTGGACAGGGGCCGGAGACCCAGTACTTC.

In this sample, this clonotype turned up a few times. The chain employs TRBV12-3 or TRBV12-4 and TRBJ2-7; no reliable D call. Trimming took 7 bases from V and 2 from J, leaving 12 bases between them. This CDR3 is 13 amino acids long. The CDR3 DNA is TGTGCCAGCAATTTCGTAGATGCCTACGAGCAGTACTTC. This translates into CASNFVDAYEQYF.

Notes on this clonotype: This may be a read error: a much more frequent sequence differs by one nucleotide. The chain joins TRBV2 to TRBJ2-3; possible D gene TRBD2, 6 bases. V lost 6 bases to trimming and J lost 8 bases, with 18 bases between them. Germline V gene lookup returns CDR1 SNHLY and CDR2 FYNNEI. The CDR3 length is 14 residues. The DNA for the CDR3 is TGTGCCAGCAGAGGGTTGGAGGGTTCAGGTACGCAGTATTTT. Protein sequence: CASRGLEGSGTQYF.

This clonotype was counted only a few times. The chain joins TRBV6-2 or TRBV6-3 to TRBJ1-2; 9 nucleotides match TRBD1. The germline V gene encodes CDR1 MNHEY and CDR2 SVGEGT. After removal of 8 bases from V and 8 bases from J, the junction contained 3 bases not matched to a gene. There are 11 residues in the CDR3. CDR3 in DNA: TGTGCCAGCGGACAGGGGAAGGGCTACACCTTC. Its translation is CASGQGKGYTF.

To note about this clonotype: Relative to the germline gene, one junction end is altered; a read error may explain this. The chain recombines TRBV7-2 with TRBJ2-7; possibly TRBD1 for D (6 bases). The CDR3 contains 15 residues. CDR1 and CDR2 (germline): SGHTA, FQGNSA. The CDR3 loop reads CVSSLAWDTSYEQYF. The CDR3 DNA reads TGTGTCAGCAGCTTAGCCTGGGACACTTCCTACGAGCAGTACTTC. Based on the CDR3 plus reference TRBV7-2 and TRBJ2-7, the full variable domain is GAGVSQSPSNKVTEKGKDVELRCDPISGHTALYWYRQSLGQGLEFLIYFQGNSAPDKSGLPSDRFSAERTGGSVSTLTIQRTQQEDSAVYLCVSSLAWDTSYEQYFGPGTRLTVT.

This clonotype was recorded a few times. This chain connects TRBV20-1 to TRBJ1-1, with TRBD1 matching 9 bases. There are 16 residues in the CDR3. Germline trimming cut 6 bases from V and 5 bases from J; bases unmatched to any gene: 16. Germline V gene lookup returns CDR1 DFQATT and CDR2 SNEGSKA (reference sequence). The CDR3 spells CSASRDRDTSWTEAFF. In DNA, the CDR3 is TGCAGTGCAAGCCGGGACAGGGATACTAGTTGGACTGAAGCTTTCTTT.